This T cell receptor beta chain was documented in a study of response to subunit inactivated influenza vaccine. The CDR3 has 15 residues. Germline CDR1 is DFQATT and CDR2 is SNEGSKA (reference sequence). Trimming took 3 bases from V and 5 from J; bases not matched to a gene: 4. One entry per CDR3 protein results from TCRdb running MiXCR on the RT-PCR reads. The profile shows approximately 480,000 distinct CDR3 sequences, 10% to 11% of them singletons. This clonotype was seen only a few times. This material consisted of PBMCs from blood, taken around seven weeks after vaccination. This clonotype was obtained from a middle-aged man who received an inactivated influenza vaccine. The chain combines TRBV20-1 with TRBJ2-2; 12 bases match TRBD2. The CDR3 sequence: CSARTSGSWTGELFF. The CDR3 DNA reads TGCAGTGCTAGGACTAGCGGGAGCTGGACCGGGGAGCTGTTTTTT.